The next 5 T cell receptor beta chains were all read from a single sample in a study of human T cells and chemical hapten exposure. TCRdb redid the calling of the RACE reads with MiXCR, one entry per CDR3 protein. Of some 250,000 distinct CDR3 sequences in the sample, almost 8% are singletons; the top ten hold about 1.2%. Time point in this sample: pre-sensitization, week 0. This sample's treatment: therapeutic diphenylcyclopropenone sensitization with weekly scalp DPC. The material was whole blood, obtained in connection with sensitization to the hapten diphenylcyclopropenone (DPC). These TCRs come from a man between 18 and 29 years old with alopecia areata. Some clones in this sample may be carry-over from other donors' samples.

A few counts support this clonotype. The J gene is TRBJ2-1, the V gene TRBV6-5; D may be TRBD1 or TRBD2 (5 bases each). The CDR3 length is 14 residues. Trimming cost V 3 bases and J 6 bases, with 12 bases left between them. Germline CDR1 is MNHEY and CDR2 is SVGAGI. CDR3 nucleotide sequence: TGTGCCAGCAGTTATCGAGGGCAGGGCAATGAGCAGTTCTTC. It codes for CASSYRGQGNEQFF.

The chain joins TRBV9 to TRBJ1-1, with D hard to call. The CDR3 has 14 residues. Trimming cost V 4 bases and J 0 bases, with 10 bases left between them. CDR1 SGDLS and CDR2 YYNGEE come from the germline V gene. CDR3 in amino acids: CASSPTSLNTEAFF. In DNA, the CDR3 is TGTGCCAGCAGCCCCACAAGTTTGAACACTGAAGCTTTCTTT.

This clonotype has a count of ten or more. V is TRBV20-1 and J is TRBJ1-4, with TRBD1 matching over 7 bases. The junction had 3 bases not matched to a gene; V was cut back by 3 bases and J by 5 bases. Germline V gene sequence: CDR1 DFQATT, CDR2 SNEGSKA (reference sequence). The CDR3 spans 13 residues. CDR3 in amino acids: CSASRRGNEKLFF. As DNA, the CDR3 is TGCAGTGCTAGTCGCAGGGGGAATGAAAAACTGTTTTTT.

The chain joins TRBV25-1 to TRBJ2-1; 8 bases match TRBD2. Trimming took 3 bases from V and 5 from J; bases not matched to a gene: 3. Germline V gives CDR1 MGHDK, CDR2 SYGVNS. This CDR3 has 14 amino acids. CDR3 amino acids: CASSDAGGHNEQFF. CDR3 coding DNA: TGTGCCAGCAGTGATGCGGGGGGACACAATGAGCAGTTCTTC.

This chain connects TRBV11-2 to TRBJ2-1, with 8 bases aligning to TRBD2. The V gene end was trimmed by 5 bases and the J gene end by 9 bases; junction bases not matched to a gene: 9. The germline V gene has CDR1 SGHAT and CDR2 FQNNGV. This CDR3 is 14 amino acids long. The CDR3 is CASSRLAGKPEQFF. The CDR3 DNA is TGTGCCAGCAGCCGTTTAGCGGGGAAGCCTGAGCAGTTCTTC.